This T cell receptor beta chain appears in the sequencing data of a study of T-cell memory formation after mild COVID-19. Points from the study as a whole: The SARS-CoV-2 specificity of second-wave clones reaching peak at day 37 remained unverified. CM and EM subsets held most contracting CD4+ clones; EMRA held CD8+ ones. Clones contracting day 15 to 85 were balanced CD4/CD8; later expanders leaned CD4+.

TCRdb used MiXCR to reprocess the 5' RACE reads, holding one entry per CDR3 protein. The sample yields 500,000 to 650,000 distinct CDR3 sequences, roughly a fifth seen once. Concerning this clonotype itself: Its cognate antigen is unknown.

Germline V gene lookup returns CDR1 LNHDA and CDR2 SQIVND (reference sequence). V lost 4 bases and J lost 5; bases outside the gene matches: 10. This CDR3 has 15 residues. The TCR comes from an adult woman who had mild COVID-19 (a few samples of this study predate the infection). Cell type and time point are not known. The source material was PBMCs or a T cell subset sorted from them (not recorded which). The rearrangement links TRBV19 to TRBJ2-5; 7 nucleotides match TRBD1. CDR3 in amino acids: CASSTHLTGWETQYF. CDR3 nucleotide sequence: TGTGCCAGTAGTACCCACCTGACAGGGTGGGAGACCCAGTACTTC.